Shown below are 19 T cell receptor beta chains from a single sample sequenced in a study of technical replicates of blood from several donors. The assay was immunoSEQ multiplex PCR, and TCRdb's table has in-frame clones only and misses some. The sample comprises tens of thousands of clones, 90% to 95% of which are singletons, and 4% to 5% rests with the top ten. The sample comprised PBMCs. Source of these receptors: a human donor in good health. Some clones in this sample may be carry-over from other donors' samples.

This chain joins TRBV4-2 and TRBJ2-7; D is ambiguous. Deletions cut 3 bases from V and 1 base from J, with 13 bases between. This CDR3 spans 15 amino acids. Germline V lookup: CDR1 LGHNA, CDR2 YNFKEQ. The CDR3 bases are TGTGCCAGCAGCCAGTCGCCTAGTGGGTCCTACGAGCAGTACTTC. As protein: CASSQSPSGSYEQYF.

V is TRBV9 and J is TRBJ1-1; D is ambiguous. Germline CDR1 SGDLS, CDR2 YYNGEE. The CDR3 runs to 13 residues. Trimming pared 0 bases from V and 1 base from J, leaving 4 bases between. The CDR3 region is CASSVDWNTEAFF. The CDR3 coding sequence is TGTGCCAGCAGCGTAGACTGGAACACTGAAGCTTTCTTT. The full variable domain, in which reference TRBV9 and TRBJ1-1 provide the parts outside the CDR3, is DSGVTQTPKHLITATGQRVTLRCSPRSGDLSVYWYQQSLDQGLQFLIQYYNGEERAKGNILERFSAQQFPDLHSELNLSSLELGDSALYFCASSVDWNTEAFFGQGTRLTVV.

The chain is built from TRBV7-9 and TRBJ2-7; D may be TRBD1 (6 bases). CDR3 length equals 14 residues. The V gene's germline CDR1 is SEHNR and CDR2 FQNEAQ (reference sequence). V was clipped by 4 bases and J by 2 bases, with 12 bases between them. CDR3 sequence reads: CASSSRTATYEQYF. For the CDR3, the DNA is TGTGCCAGCAGCTCTCGGACAGCTACCTACGAGCAGTACTTC.

This rearrangement joins TRBV2 to TRBJ2-1, with D perhaps matching TRBD2 (5 bases). Germline V gene sequence: CDR1 SNHLY, CDR2 FYNNEI. The CDR3 runs 15 residues. The V end was cut by 5 bases, the J end by 9 bases, with 20 bases between. Here the CDR3 reads CASSQEVSKGGEQFF. The CDR3 bases are TGTGCCAGCAGTCAGGAGGTTTCCAAGGGTGGTGAGCAGTTCTTC.

The chain links TRBV9 to TRBJ2-3; 10 positions match TRBD2. This CDR3 has 16 amino acids. The ends lost 3 bases at V and 3 bases at J; junction bases unmatched: 7. Looked up from germline, CDR1 is SGDLS and CDR2 is YYNGEE. The CDR3 coding sequence is TGTGCCAGCAGCGCCCTAGGGACTAGCGAAACAGATACGCAGTATTTT. This encodes CASSALGTSETDTQYF.

The chain carries TRBV5-4 and TRBJ2-3; 10 nucleotides align to TRBD1. Germline-derived CDR1 and CDR2 are SGHNT and YYREEE (reference sequence). J was trimmed by 4 bases and V by 3 bases; bases with no gene match: 8. The CDR3 consists of 16 residues. The CDR3 region is CASSSSRDRGADTQYF. For the CDR3, the DNA is TGTGCCAGCAGCTCGAGCCGGGACAGGGGCGCAGATACGCAGTATTTT.

This chain links TRBV5-4 with TRBJ2-3; no reliable D call. This CDR3 spans 16 amino acids. Per germline, CDR1 SGHNT and CDR2 YYREEE (reference sequence). The CDR3 region has the DNA TGTGCACTATCCCAGAGCCGGCTAGGAGGCACAGATACGCAGTATTTT. It encodes CALSQSRLGGTDTQYF.

The CDR3 nucleotides read TGTGCCAGCAGCACGACAGGGGCGTCTAACTATGGCTACACCTTC. Translation gives CASSTTGASNYGYTF. The chain carries TRBV5-5 and TRBJ1-2; TRBD1 matches 8 bases. The CDR3 sequence is 15 residues long. Germline loops: CDR1 SGHKS, CDR2 YYEKEE (reference sequence). V was clipped by 4 bases and J by 0 bases; unmatched bases: 5.

J is TRBJ1-1 and V is TRBV19; 7 bases are a match to TRBD1. The trim removed 9 bases at V and 0 bases at J, leaving 4 bases unmatched. Germline lookup yields CDR1 LNHDA and CDR2 SQIVND (reference sequence). This CDR3 has 13 amino acids. Here the CDR3 reads CASRDRMNTEAFF. DNA for the CDR3: TGTGCCAGCAGGGACAGAATGAACACTGAAGCTTTCTTT.

The rearrangement uses TRBV7-3 and TRBJ1-2; 7 bases align to TRBD1. Germline CDR1 and CDR2: SGHTA and FQGTGA. V gave up 5 bases and J gave up 5 bases; unmatched junction bases: 11. The CDR3 loop spans 15 amino acids. The CDR3 protein is CASSPTGESLYGYTF. CDR3 DNA: TGTGCCAGCAGCCCTACAGGGGAGAGTTTGTATGGCTACACCTTC.

V and J are TRBV30 and TRBJ2-7; 9 bases line up with TRBD2. The CDR3 covers 13 residues. The J segment lost 13 bases and the V segment lost 4 bases, leaving 14 bases of the junction unmatched. The germline gives CDR1 GTSNPN, CDR2 SVGIG (reference sequence). The CDR3 reads CAWTVAGGPVVYF. The CDR3 region has the DNA TGTGCCTGGACTGTGGCGGGAGGGCCGGTAGTTTACTTC.

J is TRBJ2-1 and V is TRBV2; 8 nucleotides align to TRBD2. The junction had 11 bases not matched to a gene; V was cut back by 10 bases and J by 0 bases. Germline assignment: CDR1 SNHLY and CDR2 FYNNEI. This CDR3 has 16 residues. Written as DNA, the CDR3 is TGTGCCACCCGAAGGCTAGCGGGTAGCTCCTACAATGAGCAGTTCTTC. It yields the protein CATRRLAGSSYNEQFF.

This chain connects TRBV5-1 to TRBJ1-3, with D possibly being TRBD1 (5 bases). The CDR3 runs 16 residues. V was shortened by 0 bases and J by 1 base, with 11 bases between the two germline ends. Germline V gene lookup returns CDR1 SGHRS and CDR2 YFSETQ. CDR3 loop: CASSLGSGASGNTIYF. The DNA for the CDR3 is TGCGCCAGCAGCTTGGGCTCTGGGGCGTCTGGAAACACCATATATTTT.

This chain uses TRBV18 with TRBJ1-2; TRBD1 might be the D (5 bases). Germline CDR1 KGHSH, CDR2 LQKENI. The CDR3 has 15 amino acids. With 0 bases removed from V and 7 bases from J, the gap between germline ends came to 15 bases. The CDR3 loop is CASSPPGAGNPGYTF. DNA of the CDR3: TGTGCCAGCTCACCACCAGGGGCGGGGAACCCTGGCTACACCTTC.

The rearrangement joins TRBV29-1 to TRBJ2-2; 9 nucleotides line up with TRBD2. The CDR3 has 14 residues. V was pared by 4 bases and J by 6 bases, with 6 bases of the junction left unmatched. Germline loops: CDR1 SQVTM, CDR2 ANQGSEA. CDR3 residues: CSVGRGGFSGELFF. DNA for the CDR3: TGCAGCGTTGGGCGGGGGGGCTTTTCCGGGGAGCTGTTTTTT.

The genes are TRBV18 and TRBJ2-7; TRBD2 agrees at 10 bases. V was clipped by 0 bases and J by 7 bases; unmatched bases: 12. The CDR3 contains 17 residues. Germline V gene data show CDR1 as KGHSH and CDR2 as LQKENI. The CDR3 sequence: CASSPPGAAGGPGEQYF. CDR3 DNA: TGTGCCAGCTCACCACCGGGGGCAGCGGGAGGGCCAGGGGAGCAGTACTTC.

This clone is a singleton in its sample. The rearrangement uses TRBV30 and TRBJ2-3; TRBD2 matches at 7 bases. V was clipped by 1 base and J by 2 bases; unmatched bases: 3. The CDR3 totals 14 residues. Germline V CDR1 and CDR2: GTSNPN, SVGIG (reference sequence). This chain's CDR3 is CAWSGGGITDTQYF. CDR3 nucleotide sequence: TGTGCCTGGAGTGGGGGGGGGATCACAGATACGCAGTATTTT.

This chain connects TRBV7-6 to TRBJ1-5; unclear D gene. The CDR3 is 14 amino acids. CDR1 is SGHVS, CDR2 FNYEAQ, per germline. Trimming left V 0 bases short and J 4 bases short, with 7 bases between. This CDR3 is CASSLAPSNQPQHF. CDR3 nucleotides: TGTGCCAGCAGCTTAGCGCCCAGTAATCAGCCCCAGCATTTT.

The chain employs TRBV27 and TRBJ2-4, with 8 bases identical to TRBD1. This CDR3 comprises 16 residues. Germline CDR1 reads MNHEY; CDR2 reads SMNVEV (reference sequence). The V and J ends lost 8 bases and 1 base, in that order; junction bases with no gene match: 10. The CDR3 reads CASGARRQGAKNIQYF. In nucleotides, the CDR3 is TGTGCCAGCGGAGCTCGGAGACAGGGGGCCAAAAACATTCAGTACTTC.